Listed below are T cell receptor beta chains from one sample, sequenced in a study of CD8 T cells in Susac syndrome. TCRdb re-called the immunoSEQ multiplex PCR reads with MiXCR, one entry per CDR3 protein. Counted here are approximately 170,000 distinct CDR3 sequences, about 92% occurring once; the ten biggest clones make up approximately 0.082%. The sequenced sample consisted of CD4+ T cells from PBMCs. These receptors all come from a human donor in good health. Both conserved end residues are part of each CDR3. Each record gives: V gene, J gene, clone size, D gene, CDR3 protein, CDR3 DNA. A D gene is named only where the DNA matches it firmly. The size entry is marked missing in some rows and otherwise reads once, few, many or a size class.

TRBV7-8,TRBJ2-6,.,TRBD2,CASSSRGSSGANVLTF,TGTGCCAGCAGCTCTCGCGGGAGCTCTGGGGCCAACGTCCTGACTTTC
TRBV12-5,TRBJ2-1,.,.,CASGSVRWVGNEQFF,TGTGCTAGTGGCTCCGTCAGGTGGGTAGGAAATGAGCAGTTCTTC
TRBV5-1,TRBJ2-1,.,.,CASSLRPLGRSGRDNEQFF,TGCGCCAGCAGCTTAAGGCCCTTAGGACGTAGCGGTCGAGACAATGAGCAGTTCTTC
TRBV3-1,TRBJ1-6,.,TRBD1,CASSQNRGPSPLHF,TGTGCCAGCAGCCAAAACAGGGGGCCCTCACCCCTCCACTTT
TRBV24-1,TRBJ2-5,once,TRBD1,CATSYQGVQYF,TGTGCCACCAGTTACCAGGGGGTCCAGTACTTC
TRBV10-3,TRBJ2-3,.,TRBD2,CAISERRTSGASTDTQYF,TGTGCCATCAGTGAAAGGAGGACTAGCGGCGCTAGCACAGATACGCAGTATTTT
TRBV10-3,TRBJ2-7,once,.,CATLTGNYEQYF,TGTGCCACCCTCACAGGTAACTACGAGCAGTACTTC
TRBV29-1,TRBJ2-1,.,.,CSSAGASPRQHEQFF,TGCAGCTCGGCAGGGGCCTCGCCTAGACAACATGAGCAGTTCTTC
TRBV9,TRBJ2-4,.,TRBD2,CASSVTSGGAVKNIQYF,TGTGCCAGCAGCGTCACTAGCGGGGGGGCGGTCAAAAACATTCAGTACTTC
TRBV12-3/TRBV12-4,TRBJ1-6,.,TRBD1,CASSRGTGGESPLHF,TGTGCCAGCAGCCGAGGGACAGGGGGAGAGTCACCCCTCCACTTT
TRBV11-2,TRBJ2-1,.,TRBD2,CASSRTSFNEQFF,TGTGCCAGCAGCCGGACTAGTTTTAATGAGCAGTTCTTC
TRBV2,TRBJ2-7,.,.,CASSEKWGPEQYF,TGTGCCAGCAGTGAAAAGTGGGGCCCCGAGCAGTACTTC
TRBV5-6,TRBJ1-5,.,.,CASSFQAYQPQHF,TGTGCCAGCAGCTTCCAGGCCTATCAGCCCCAGCATTTT
TRBV28,TRBJ1-3,.,.,CASSYYSGNTIYF,TGTGCCAGCAGTTATTACTCTGGAAACACCATATATTTT
TRBV4-3,TRBJ2-7,.,TRBD1,CASSHGQGAYEQYF,TGCGCCAGCAGCCATGGGCAGGGGGCCTACGAGCAGTACTTC
TRBV4-3,TRBJ2-7,.,.,CASSQDRADEQYF,TGCGCCAGCAGCCAAGATCGGGCCGACGAGCAGTACTTC